The 26 T cell receptor beta chains below all came from one sample that was sequenced in a study of identical twins. TCRdb processed the 5' RACE reads anew with MiXCR; each CDR3 protein has one entry. The sample has about 470,000 distinct CDR3 sequences, approximately 24% seen once. The same specimen was also included in a second study, on T cells expressing NK-cell markers.

Sequences were obtained from CD4+ T cells sorted from blood. The receptors derive from a woman between 18 and 29 years old in good health.

This clonotype has just a few counts. This chain links TRBV6-1 with TRBJ2-3, with a weak D call TRBD2 (6 bases). Germline CDR1 MNHNS, CDR2 SASEGT. The CDR3 length is 15 residues. V gave up 6 bases and J gave up 4 bases, with 17 bases separating them. This CDR3 reads CASRPGTPGADTQYF. The DNA for the CDR3 is TGTGCCAGCAGACCCGGGACTCCGGGTGCAGATACGCAGTATTTT.

The chain carries TRBV12-3 or TRBV12-4 and TRBJ2-7; 9 bases match TRBD2. Trimming cost V 6 bases and J 4 bases; bases outside gene matches: 13. This CDR3 is built from 16 residues. The CDR3 DNA reads TGTGCCAGCAGCCCCGGGGTAGCGGGGGCGCGGTACGAGCAGTACTTC. It specifies CASSPGVAGARYEQYF.

V is TRBV2 and J is TRBJ2-7; TRBD1 aligns across 11 bases. Germline V gene data show CDR1 as SNHLY and CDR2 as FYNNEI. The V segment lost 11 bases and the J segment 3 bases; nucleotides outside the gene matches: 6. The CDR3 totals 13 residues. For the CDR3, the DNA is TGTGCCGGGGCCGGGACAGGGGGCTACGAGCAGTACTTC. It specifies CAGAGTGGYEQYF.

J is TRBJ2-7 and V is TRBV2, with D perhaps TRBD1 or TRBD2 (5 bases each). The CDR3 contains 17 residues. Between the trimmed V and J ends, which lost 7 bases and 1 base, there was a span of 23 bases. Looked up from germline, CDR1 is SNHLY and CDR2 is FYNNEI. The CDR3 region has the DNA TGTGCCAGCAAAGTTCCTGTAGGGACCCCCGGGTCCTACGAGCAGTACTTC. Its translation: CASKVPVGTPGSYEQYF.

This clonotype has more than one count but fewer than ten. The rearrangement joins TRBV12-3 or TRBV12-4 to TRBJ2-2; 14 positions agree with TRBD2. The CDR3 runs to 17 residues. Germline trimming cut 5 bases from V and 5 bases from J; bases unmatched to any gene: 7. CDR3 DNA sequence: TGTGCCAGCAGTAGACCGGGACTAGCGGGAGTAACCGGGGAGCTGTTTTTT. Protein sequence: CASSRPGLAGVTGELFF.

This clonotype was detected a few times. This chain's CDR3 is CSARLSGRDYNEQFF. DNA of the CDR3: TGCAGTGCTAGACTAAGCGGGAGAGACTACAATGAGCAGTTCTTC. This chain uses TRBV20-1 with TRBJ2-1; 8 bases align to TRBD2. Germline V lookup: CDR1 DFQATT, CDR2 SNEGSKA (reference sequence). Unmatched junction bases numbered 6, after V lost 2 bases and J lost 3 bases. The CDR3 is made up of 15 amino acids.

This clonotype has only a few counts. The chain has TRBV12-3 or TRBV12-4 and TRBJ2-5; D is tentatively TRBD1 or TRBD2 (5 bases each). Trimming left V 3 bases short and J 5 bases short, with 13 bases between. This CDR3 region has 14 residues. Here the CDR3 DNA reads TGTGCCAGCAGTTTGGGACCAGGGCGGGAGACCCAGTACTTC. Its protein product is CASSLGPGRETQYF.

The CDR3: CASSLEGTILYEQYF. The CDR3 nucleotides are TGTGCCAGCAGCTTAGAGGGTACAATCCTGTACGAGCAGTACTTC. The chain is built from TRBV7-8 and TRBJ2-7; unclear D gene. V was clipped by 1 base and J by 4 bases, with 14 bases between them. Germline V CDR1 and CDR2: SGHVS, FQNEAQ. There are 15 residues in the CDR3.

This clonotype was picked up a small number of times. The chain has TRBV15 and TRBJ2-3; 8 bases are shared with TRBD1. J was trimmed by 6 bases and V by 2 bases; bases with no gene match: 7. Germline CDR1 is LNHNV and CDR2 is YYDKDF (reference sequence). The CDR3 is 15 amino acids. The CDR3 reads CATSRLTRTGDTQYF. CDR3 nucleotides: TGTGCCACCAGCAGACTTACGCGGACAGGGGATACGCAGTATTTT.

This clonotype has just a few counts. V is TRBV10-3 and J is TRBJ2-7; D not resolved. The CDR3 consists of 12 residues. The V gene's germline CDR1 is ENHRY and CDR2 SYGVKD. Deletions cut 6 bases from V and 3 bases from J, with 9 bases between. The CDR3 region has the DNA TGTGCCATCAGCCTAGAGAGCTACGAGCAGTACTTC. This translates into CAISLESYEQYF.

This clonotype has only a few counts. This sequence joins TRBV20-1 and TRBJ2-7; 11 bases fit TRBD2. This CDR3 is 15 amino acids long. J gave up 3 bases and V 5 bases, and 9 bases lay outside the gene matches. CDR1 is DFQATT, CDR2 SNEGSKA, per germline (reference sequence). CDR3 bases: TGCAGTGCTTCCCGCGCCGGGACTAGCGGCTACGAGCAGTACTTC. Translated: CSASRAGTSGYEQYF.

CDR3 in amino acids: CASSGEPLTGNEQFF. CDR3 nucleotide sequence: TGCGCCAGCAGCGGGGAACCTCTCACGGGAAATGAGCAGTTCTTC. The V call is TRBV5-1, the J call TRBJ2-1; D perhaps matches TRBD2 (5 bases). Trimming stripped 4 bases from V and 7 bases from J, with 18 bases between. This CDR3 contains 15 residues. Germline V gene data show CDR1 as SGHRS and CDR2 as YFSETQ.

V and J are TRBV20-1 and TRBJ2-3, with D tentatively TRBD1 (6 bases). V was clipped by 2 bases and J by 5 bases, with 8 bases between them. Germline V gene sequence: CDR1 DFQATT, CDR2 SNEGSKA (reference sequence). The CDR3 is 12 residues long. CDR3 DNA: TGCAGTGCTAGACTACAGGGAGATACGCAGTATTTT. Translating gives CSARLQGDTQYF.

The chain employs TRBV12-3 or TRBV12-4 and TRBJ2-4, with 11 positions matching TRBD2. Trimming cost V 1 base and J 9 bases; bases outside gene matches: 8. There are 16 residues in the CDR3. The CDR3 sequence is CASSLGTTSGTGIQYF. In DNA form, the CDR3 reads TGTGCCAGCAGTTTAGGGACGACTAGCGGGACGGGCATTCAGTACTTC.

The chain employs TRBV5-4 and TRBJ2-1; the D is unclear. The CDR3 loop spans 13 amino acids. Germline V CDR1 and CDR2: SGHNT, YYREEE (reference sequence). Trimming took 3 bases from V and 7 from J, leaving 11 bases between them. The chain's CDR3 is CASSSDTLNEQFF. The CDR3 DNA reads TGTGCCAGCAGCTCGGATACCTTAAATGAGCAGTTCTTC. The full variable domain, in which reference TRBV5-4 and TRBJ2-1 provide the parts outside the CDR3, is ETGVTQSPTHLIKTRGQQVTLRCSSQSGHNTVSWYQQALGQGPQFIFQYYREEENGRGNFPPRFSGLQFPNYSSELNVNALELDDSALYLCASSSDTLNEQFFGPGTRLTVL.

The rearrangement uses TRBV10-3 and TRBJ2-1, with TRBD2 identical over 7 bases. CDR1 and CDR2 (germline): ENHRY, SYGVKD. This CDR3 region has 13 residues. Trimming took 8 bases from V and 0 from J; bases not matched to a gene: 1. CDR3: CAIAGDSYNEQFF. Here the CDR3 DNA reads TGTGCCATCGCGGGGGACTCCTACAATGAGCAGTTCTTC.

The chain employs TRBV27 and TRBJ2-5; D unresolved. With 2 bases removed from V and 3 bases from J, the gap between germline ends came to 19 bases. The length of the CDR3 is 17 residues. In germline, CDR1 is MNHEY, CDR2 SMNVEV (reference sequence). CDR3 protein: CASSLESPRKREETQYF. The CDR3 bases are TGTGCCAGCAGTTTAGAGTCGCCCCGCAAAAGGGAAGAGACCCAGTACTTC.

This clonotype was recorded at least ten times. This chain uses TRBV12-3 or TRBV12-4 with TRBJ1-1, with unresolved D. The ends were cut back, 4 bases at V and 11 bases at J, with 14 bases in the middle. The CDR3 runs to 12 residues. This CDR3 is CASSYTEDGAFF. The DNA for the CDR3 is TGTGCCAGCAGTTATACGGAGGACGGGGCTTTCTTT.

CDR3 bases: TGTGCCAGCAGCCACCCGACGGGGGACCCACGGACTAGCGGGAGCGGTACCGGGGAGCTGTTTTTT. Translated: CASSHPTGDPRTSGSGTGELFF. The gene calls are TRBV3-1 and TRBJ2-2, with 13 bases lining up with TRBD2. Per germline, CDR1 LGHDT and CDR2 YNNKEL (reference sequence). This CDR3 comprises 22 residues. The junction had 21 bases not matched to a gene; V was cut back by 3 bases and J by 5 bases.

V is TRBV4-1 and J is TRBJ1-5; no firm D call. This CDR3 region has 15 residues. CDR1 and CDR2 from the germline V gene are MGHRA and YSYEKL. V was trimmed by 0 bases and J by 4 bases, leaving 10 bases between them. The CDR3 bases are TGCGCCAGCAGCCAAGAAGGGCGGATTAATCAGCCCCAGCATTTT. Its translation is CASSQEGRINQPQHF.

V is TRBV6-2 or TRBV6-3 and J is TRBJ2-2; 8 bases are shared with TRBD2. Germline V gene sequence: CDR1 MNHEY, CDR2 SVGEGT. The V gene end was trimmed by 8 bases and the J gene end by 5 bases; junction bases not matched to a gene: 16. The CDR3 totals 17 residues. The chain's CDR3 is CASRRSGTRGSTGELFF. The CDR3 region has the DNA TGTGCCAGCCGAAGGTCCGGGACTAGGGGTTCGACCGGGGAGCTGTTTTTT.

The CDR3 coding sequence is TGCAGTGCTACAGGGGACCCCTACGAGCAGTACTTC. Residues: CSATGDPYEQYF. This sequence joins TRBV20-1 and TRBJ2-7; TRBD1 is a possible D gene (6 bases). The CDR3 runs to 12 residues. V gave up 4 bases and J gave up 2 bases, with 9 bases separating them. Germline V gives CDR1 DFQATT, CDR2 SNEGSKA (reference sequence).

This chain links TRBV29-1 with TRBJ1-1, with unresolved D. CDR1 SQVTM and CDR2 ANQGSEA come from the germline V gene. The CDR3 is 13 residues long. V was trimmed by 3 bases and J by 1 base, leaving 9 bases between them. The CDR3 region is CSVDPSTNTEAFF. The CDR3 DNA sequence: TGCAGCGTTGATCCCTCAACGAACACTGAAGCTTTCTTT. Full variable domain (rest looked up from reference TRBV29-1 and TRBJ1-1): SAVISQKPSRDICQRGTSLTIQCQVDSQVTMMFWYRQQPGQSLTLIATANQGSEATYESGFVIDKFPISRPNLTFSTLTVSNMSPEDSSIYLCSVDPSTNTEAFFGQGTRLTVV.

V is TRBV20-1 and J is TRBJ2-5; TRBD2 matches 8 bases. The germline V gene has CDR1 DFQATT and CDR2 SNEGSKA (reference sequence). The CDR3 has 15 amino acids. Losses at the gene ends were 6 bases for V and 5 bases for J; bases not matched to a gene: 14. CDR3 in DNA: TGCAGTGCATCCAAATCCGGGACTAGTGGGGAGACCCAGTACTTC. It yields the protein CSASKSGTSGETQYF.

This clonotype occurred a few times. Written as DNA, the CDR3 is TGTGCCAGCAGCTTAGGGGGGCCGGCTTTCTTT. It is translated as CASSLGGPAFF. The chain employs TRBV7-9 and TRBJ1-1, with D possibly matching TRBD1 (6 bases). The germline CDR1 and CDR2 sequences are SEHNR and FQNEAQ (reference sequence). The CDR3 length is 11 residues. Trimming left V 1 base short and J 11 bases short, with 8 bases between.

The chain links TRBV20-1 to TRBJ1-1, with D unresolved. The CDR3 sequence is 13 residues long. In germline, CDR1 is DFQATT, CDR2 SNEGSKA (reference sequence). V lost 0 bases and J lost 1, with 6 bases in between. The DNA of the CDR3 is TGCAGTGCTAGAGATGGGTGGAACACTGAAGCTTTCTTT. It yields the protein CSARDGWNTEAFF.